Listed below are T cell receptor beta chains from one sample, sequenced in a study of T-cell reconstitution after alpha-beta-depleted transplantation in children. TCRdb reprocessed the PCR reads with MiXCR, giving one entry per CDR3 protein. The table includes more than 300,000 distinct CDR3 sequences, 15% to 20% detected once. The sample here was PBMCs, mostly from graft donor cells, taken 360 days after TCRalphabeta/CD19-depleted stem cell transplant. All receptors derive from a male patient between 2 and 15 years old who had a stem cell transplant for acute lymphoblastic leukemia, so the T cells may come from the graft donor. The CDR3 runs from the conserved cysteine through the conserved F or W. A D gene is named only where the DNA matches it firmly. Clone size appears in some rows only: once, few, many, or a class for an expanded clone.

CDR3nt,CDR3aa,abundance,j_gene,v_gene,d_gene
TGTGCCAGCAGTCCCCAACTAGCGGGAGTAGGTGAGCAGTTCTTC,CASSPQLAGVGEQFF,many,TRBJ2-1,TRBV28,TRBD2
TGTGCCAGCAGCCGCGGGACTGCCTATCGCTACACCTTC,CASSRGTAYRYTF,few,TRBJ1-2,TRBV2,-
TGTGCCAGCAGCCCCGAGTACACAGGGGGCGAGCAGTACTTC,CASSPEYTGGEQYF,-,TRBJ2-7,TRBV7-6,TRBD1
TGTGCCAGCAGCTTAGTCCGGGGGAGAAGGTACGAGCAGTACTTC,CASSLVRGRRYEQYF,-,TRBJ2-7,TRBV11-2,-
TGTGCCAGCTCCGAGCGGGCCCTACCCTACAATGAGCAGTTCTTC,CASSERALPYNEQFF,-,TRBJ2-1,TRBV6-4,-
TGCAGCGTTGTGACGGGAGGACGAACAGATACGCAGTATTTT,CSVVTGGRTDTQYF,-,TRBJ2-3,TRBV29-1,TRBD2
TGTGCCAGCAGAGGGTCATTAGCCAAAAACATTCAGTACTTC,CASRGSLAKNIQYF,-,TRBJ2-4,TRBV28,-
TGTGCCAGCAGCTTACGTGCGGGAGATCTGTGGAAGGATGAGCAGTTCTTC,CASSLRAGDLWKDEQFF,-,TRBJ2-1,TRBV7-6,TRBD2
TGTGCCAGCAGCCAAGCTGGGGCCCGCAGTCAGCCTCAGCATTTT,CASSQAGARSQPQHF,-,TRBJ1-5,TRBV3-1,-
TGTGCCAGCAGCGTAGTCCCCAGGGAGAGCACAGATACGCAGTATTTT,CASSVVPRESTDTQYF,-,TRBJ2-3,TRBV9,-
TGCGCCAGCAGCTTGGCTGGCGGTACCTACAATGAGCAGTTCTTC,CASSLAGGTYNEQFF,many,TRBJ2-1,TRBV5-1,-